This T cell receptor beta chain was sequenced in a study of T-cell memory formation after mild COVID-19. The V end was cut by 0 bases, the J end by 4 bases, with 8 bases between. The germline gives CDR1 SGDLS, CDR2 YYNGEE. The CDR3 loop spans 14 amino acids. Points from the study as a whole: Contracting clones from day 15 to 85 showed balanced CD4/CD8; later expanders favored CD4+.

A few counts support this clonotype. The antigen is undetermined. TCR alpha and TCR beta cDNA libraries carrying sample barcodes and UMIs came from 5'RACE with constant-segment primers. TCRdb used MiXCR to reprocess the 5' RACE reads, holding one entry per CDR3 protein. The data hold 350,000 to 400,000 distinct CDR3 sequences, with roughly 14% observed a single time. This sequence originates from a man younger than 35 who had mild COVID-19 (a few samples of this study predate the infection). Cell type and time point are not known. Sequenced material: PBMCs or a T cell subset sorted from them (not recorded which). V gene TRBV9 combines with J gene TRBJ2-1, with D perhaps being TRBD1 or TRBD2 (5 bases each). The CDR3 sequence is CASSVGGDYNEQFF. CDR3 nucleotide sequence: TGTGCCAGCAGCGTAGGAGGGGATTACAATGAGCAGTTCTTC.